This T cell receptor beta chain was documented in a study of cytomegalovirus exposure and HLA in healthy donors. Study results and limitations: DRB1 had the most TCR associations and HLA-C the fewest, a later analysis found, with rates varying by HLA locus.

This clone has only a few counts. Antigen unknown. This CDR3 is 19 amino acids long. J lost 2 bases, V lost 4 bases, and 14 bases had no gene match. Germline V lookup: CDR1 MGHRA, CDR2 YSYEKL. With 60 Vbeta and 13 Jbeta primers, the PCR was carried out. Profiling relied on immunoSEQ multiplex PCR, and the TCRdb table lists in-frame clones only, not all of them. In the table there are some 190,000 clones, around 87% of which are singletons. The chain links TRBV4-1 to TRBJ2-3; 11 positions match TRBD2. This sequence was found in a man aged 30-40 years in good health and CMV-seronegative. Sequencing was done on a sample of PBMCs. The CDR3 nucleotides read TGCGCCAGCAGCCCACACACTAGCGGGAGCCTCGGATACACAGATACGCAGTATTTT. Translating gives CASSPHTSGSLGYTDTQYF.